This T cell receptor (beta chain) originates from a study of shared clonotypes between healthy human individuals. About the study: Per-donor plates numbered three CD4 naive, three CD4 memory, two CD8 naive and one CD8 memory. Overall study results and limits: When compared with the clonotypes that were shared by all four sorted-subset donors, the non-shared clonotypes turned out to have lower generation probabilities. Among donors, sharing of clonotypes was expected to be affected by sequencing depth. Estimated richness was generally greater in naive than memory subsets.

Notes on this clone: The antigen is undetermined.

Profiling relied on immunoSEQ multiplex PCR, and the TCRdb table lists in-frame clones only, not all of them. The sample lists approximately 2,000,000 clones, roughly 92% occurring once. The TCR sequence derives from a young man in good health. Some clones in this sample may be carry-over from other donors' samples. The specimen sequenced was naive CD4+ T cells from PBMCs. Subset described: CD45RA+ positively selected.

CDR3 loop: CASSSQRGDSGGYTF. The CDR3 bases are TGTGCCAGCAGCTCCCAAAGGGGGGATAGCGGGGGCTACACCTTC. The chain joins TRBV7-2 to TRBJ1-2, with D perhaps TRBD1 (6 bases). Trimming took 4 bases from V and 8 from J, leaving 20 bases between them. The CDR3 contains 15 residues. The germline gives CDR1 SGHTA, CDR2 FQGNSA.